This TCR beta chain was recovered during a study of spatial heterogeneity in lung cancer. Overall study findings and caveats: Tumor TCRs that were ubiquitous and expanded showed up in blood more at resection than follow-up.

The time point denotes: sample taken at primary tumor resection. Donation came from around 72 patients with untreated early-stage non-small cell lung cancer. From tumor, nontumor lung or frozen PBMC, whole RNA was taken unsorted for sequencing. TCRdb reprocessed the 5' RACE reads via MiXCR and lists one record per CDR3 protein. The sample comprises tens of thousands of distinct CDR3 sequences, about 12% of which are singletons, and over 40% rests with the top ten. This clonotype was detected many times. Its antigen is still unknown. The CDR3 runs 14 residues. Germline loops: CDR1 LGHDT, CDR2 YNNKEL (reference sequence). The V and J ends lost 5 bases and 1 base respectively, with 9 bases between them.

This TCR was sampled from a male donor with early-stage non-small cell lung cancer. Here the sequenced sample was PBMCs, taken at surgery. The rearrangement links TRBV3-1 to TRBJ2-1; the D is unclear. The chain's CDR3 is CASSNTISYNEQFF. CDR3 nucleotide sequence: TGTGCCAGCAGCAACACGATATCCTACAATGAGCAGTTCTTC.